These 15 T cell receptor beta chains share one sample of origin, sequenced in a study of response to subunit inactivated influenza vaccine. MiXCR, applied by TCRdb to the RT-PCR reads, yields one record per CDR3 protein. The data hold some 200,000 distinct CDR3 sequences, with more than 10% observed a single time. The sample also formed part of further work on T cells expressing NK-cell markers. In that study: 5'RACE template switching with UMIs produced the TCR beta cDNA.

The sample consisted of CD8+ T cells sorted from PBMCs, taken less than 13 days after vaccination. Every receptor here comes from a man between 45 and 60 years old who received an inactivated influenza vaccine.

This clonotype was picked up a small number of times. The gene calls are TRBV7-8 and TRBJ2-6; 7 nucleotides match TRBD1. The germline V gene encodes CDR1 SGHVS and CDR2 FQNEAQ. V lost 5 bases to trimming and J lost 0 bases; unmatched junction nucleotides: 10. The CDR3 sequence is 18 residues long. Written as DNA, the CDR3 is TGTGCCAGCAGCCTAAGACAGGGACCCTTCTCTGGGGCCAACGTCCTGACTTTC. This gives the protein CASSLRQGPFSGANVLTF. Filled out from reference TRBV7-8 and TRBJ2-6, the complete variable domain reads GAGVSQSPRYKVAKRGQDVALRCDPISGHVSLFWYQQALGQGPEFLTYFQNEAQLDKSGLPSDRFFAERPEGSVSTLKIQRTQQEDSAVYLCASSLRQGPFSGANVLTFGAGSRLTVL.

This chain uses TRBV14 with TRBJ1-1, with a weak D call TRBD1 (5 bases). Germline CDR1 is SGHDN and CDR2 is FVKESK. V lost 4 bases and J 4 bases, leaving 16 bases between the germline ends. There are 15 residues in the CDR3. CDR3 DNA: TGTGCCAGCAGCCTTTTACAGGCGTTGGGCACTGAAGCTTTCTTT. Translated, it gives CASSLLQALGTEAFF.

The CDR3 protein is CSARDESAGLHYEQYF. In DNA form, the CDR3 reads TGCAGTGCTAGAGATGAGTCCGCTGGACTCCACTACGAGCAGTACTTC. The gene calls are TRBV20-1 and TRBJ2-7; tentative D call: TRBD2 (5 bases). The V gene lost 0 bases and the J gene lost 3 bases, with 18 bases spanning the gap. The CDR3 consists of 16 residues. The V gene's germline CDR1 is DFQATT and CDR2 SNEGSKA (reference sequence).

This clonotype was picked up a small number of times. The chain employs TRBV27 and TRBJ2-2; D ambiguous. The ends were cut back, 3 bases at V and 7 bases at J, with 9 bases in the middle. Germline CDR1 MNHEY, CDR2 SMNVEV (reference sequence). This CDR3 region has 13 residues. CDR3 bases: TGTGCCAGCAGTTTCGGGTTAAACGGGGAGCTGTTTTTT. This codes for CASSFGLNGELFF.

The CDR3 is CASSFAGFRYF. CDR3 DNA sequence: TGTGCCAGCAGTTTCGCGGGGTTTAGGTATTTT. V usage is TRBV12-3 or TRBV12-4 and J usage is TRBJ2-3; possibly TRBD2 for D (6 bases). V was shortened by 3 bases and J by 14 bases, with 12 bases between the two germline ends. This CDR3 has 11 amino acids.

The chain couples TRBV19 to TRBJ2-4; D remains ambiguous. Germline-derived CDR1 and CDR2 are LNHDA and SQIVND (reference sequence). V was cut by 5 bases and J by 5 bases, with 16 bases left in between. The CDR3 is made up of 15 amino acids. This chain's CDR3 is CASSPLRRVENIQYF. CDR3 coding DNA: TGTGCCAGTAGTCCACTTCGACGGGTGGAAAACATTCAGTACTTC.

The table lists this clonotype with a few counts. The CDR3 region is CASSSDTRTGQETQYF. The CDR3, as DNA: TGTGCCAGCAGCTCAGATACTCGGACGGGGCAAGAGACCCAGTACTTC. The V call is TRBV7-9, the J call TRBJ2-5, with D tentatively TRBD2 (5 bases). V was clipped by 4 bases and J by 2 bases, with 17 bases between them. This CDR3 is built from 16 residues. Germline V CDR1 and CDR2: SEHNR, FQNEAQ (reference sequence).

This clonotype was counted only a few times. CDR3 residues: CASSKEGSGETQYF. CDR3 DNA: TGCGCCAGCAGTAAGGAGGGGTCCGGGGAGACCCAGTACTTC. The V gene is TRBV5-1, the J gene TRBJ2-5; perhaps TRBD2 as D (6 bases). Germline V gene data show CDR1 as SGHRS and CDR2 as YFSETQ. V was clipped by 5 bases and J by 5 bases, with 16 bases between them. The CDR3 extends over 14 amino acids.

The rearrangement joins TRBV5-6 to TRBJ1-4; D is ambiguous. This CDR3 has 14 amino acids. Trimming left V 6 bases short and J 6 bases short, with 15 bases between. Germline CDR1 reads SGHDT; CDR2 reads YYEEEE. CDR3 loop: CASTPLGEDEKLFF. CDR3 coding DNA: TGTGCCAGCACCCCGCTTGGGGAGGATGAAAAACTGTTTTTT.

This chain uses TRBV12-3 or TRBV12-4 with TRBJ2-4, with D hard to call. The CDR3 is 14 amino acids. Trimming cost V 4 bases and J 6 bases, with 13 bases left between them. DNA for the CDR3: TGTGCCAGCAGTTCACAGTACGCCCCAAACATTCAGTACTTC. It translates to CASSSQYAPNIQYF.

This clonotype was seen at least ten times. J is TRBJ2-1 and V is TRBV19; maybe TRBD1 (5 bases). CDR1 and CDR2 from the germline V gene are LNHDA and SQIVND (reference sequence). The CDR3 extends over 13 amino acids. Trimming took off 0 bases at V and 7 bases at J, with 7 bases between the two ends. DNA for the CDR3: TGTGCCAGTAGTATAGACAGGGTGAATGAGCAGTTCTTC. Amino acids: CASSIDRVNEQFF.

This clonotype was counted at least ten times. The genes are TRBV28 and TRBJ2-1; TRBD2 is a possible D gene (5 bases). The CDR3 has 13 amino acids. Trimming took off 2 bases at V and 10 bases at J, with 12 bases between the two ends. From germline, CDR1 is MDHEN and CDR2 SYDVKM. Here the CDR3 DNA reads TGTGCCAGCAGTTTACTGAGGGTCGGGGAGCAGTTCTTC. Translated: CASSLLRVGEQFF.

CDR3 region: CASTQGGPDFYGYTF. CDR3 coding DNA: TGTGCCAGCACCCAAGGGGGCCCCGACTTTTATGGCTACACCTTC. The chain has TRBV27 and TRBJ1-2; 7 nucleotides agree with TRBD1. The CDR3 loop spans 15 amino acids. The V segment lost 7 bases and the J segment 5 bases; nucleotides outside the gene matches: 13. The V gene's germline CDR1 is MNHEY and CDR2 SMNVEV (reference sequence).

This chain joins TRBV12-3 or TRBV12-4 and TRBJ2-5, with TRBD2 identical over 10 bases. The ends lost 4 bases at V and 4 bases at J; junction bases unmatched: 6. The CDR3 has 15 residues. DNA of the CDR3: TGTGCCAGCAGTTCCACAGCGGGGGGGTCAGAGACCCAGTACTTC. Translated, it gives CASSSTAGGSETQYF.

The table lists this clonotype with a few counts. The chain links TRBV28 to TRBJ2-2; tentative D call: TRBD1 (5 bases). The V and J ends lost 1 base and 4 bases respectively, with 13 bases between them. Germline CDR1 and CDR2: MDHEN and SYDVKM. CDR3 length: 16 residues. The CDR3 region is CASSLSFDSVTGELFF. CDR3 nucleotides: TGTGCCAGCAGTTTATCGTTCGACAGCGTCACCGGGGAGCTGTTTTTT. The full variable domain, with the rest looked up from reference TRBV28 and TRBJ2-2, is DVKVTQSSRYLVKRTGEKVFLECVQDMDHENMFWYRQDPGLGLRLIYFSYDVKMKEKGDIPEGYSVSREKKERFSLILESASTNQTSMYLCASSLSFDSVTGELFFGEGSRLTVL.